This is a list of T cell receptor beta chains from one sample in a study of cytomegalovirus exposure and HLA in healthy donors. The assay was immunoSEQ multiplex PCR, and TCRdb's table has in-frame clones only and misses some. The sample has 130,000 or so clones, 81% seen once; the top ten hold about 1.8%. The sample taken for sequencing was PBMCs. The origin of the receptors is a man aged 18 to 30 in good health and CMV-seronegative. Each CDR3 is given with its conserved first and last residue. The D gene is left open where the match is weak. Size values are once, few and many counts, or a class for expanded clones, and some rows have none.

J | D | size | V | DNA | CDR3
TRBJ2-3 | TRBD2 | - | TRBV19 | TGTGCCAGTAGTCCAACGGGACTAGCGGGGGGTCAGGCAGATACGCAGTATTTT | CASSPTGLAGGQADTQYF
TRBJ2-7 | - | - | TRBV19 | TGTGCCAGTAGTATAGCAAGGACAGTAGGCTACGAGCAGTACTTC | CASSIARTVGYEQYF
TRBJ2-3 | - | - | TRBV11-2 | TGTGCCAGCAGCTGGAGTTGGGGCACAGATACGCAGTATTTT | CASSWSWGTDTQYF
TRBJ2-5 | - | - | TRBV5-8 | TGTGCCAGCAGCTTGGGTGCGAGGGGGTCGGAGACCCAGTACTTC | CASSLGARGSETQYF
TRBJ2-3 | TRBD2 | - | TRBV4-2 | TGTGCCAGCAGCCGGACTAGCGGGGGGGCCACAGATACGCAGTATTTT | CASSRTSGGATDTQYF
TRBJ1-5 | - | - | TRBV6-1 | TGTGCCAGCAGTGCAGACATCCATCAGCCCCAGCATTTT | CASSADIHQPQHF
TRBJ2-7 | TRBD1 | - | TRBV29-1 | TGCAGCGTTGGGGACAGCCCCTACGAGCAGTACTTC | CSVGDSPYEQYF
TRBJ2-7 | - | - | TRBV11-2 | TGTGCCAGCAGCCCCTTCCGGGCGGGCCCTAAGCCCTACGAGCAGTACTTC | CASSPFRAGPKPYEQYF
TRBJ1-6 | TRBD1 | - | TRBV5-8 | TGTGCCAGCAGCTTCCGAGACAGGGGTTTAAGTTCACCCCTCCACTTT | CASSFRDRGLSSPLHF
TRBJ2-1 | TRBD2 | - | TRBV7-9 | TGTGCCAGCAGCTCCCTTAGTCCCCTCGGGGAGGGCAATGAGCAGTTCTTC | CASSSLSPLGEGNEQFF
TRBJ1-5 | - | - | TRBV2 | TGTGCCAGCCGCGGGGGGACTCAGCCCCAGCATTTT | CASRGGTQPQHF
TRBJ1-6 | - | - | TRBV18 | TGTGCCAGCCAAGCGACGGGGGGAAGTAACAATTCACCCCTCCACTTT | CASQATGGSNNSPLHF
TRBJ2-7 | TRBD1 | - | TRBV4-1 | TGCGCCAGCAGCCAAGACACCGGACAGGGGAGCGAGCAGTACTTC | CASSQDTGQGSEQYF
TRBJ2-7 | TRBD1 | once | TRBV5-8 | TGTGCCAGCAGCAGAGAACGGACAGGGACCTACGAGCAGTACTTC | CASSRERTGTYEQYF
TRBJ1-3 | TRBD1 | - | TRBV7-2 | TGTGCCAGCAGCTTACAGGGGGACTCTGGAAACACCATATATTTT | CASSLQGDSGNTIYF
TRBJ1-2 | - | - | TRBV18 | TGTGCCAGCTCACCGGTCGGCAACAGTGGCTACACCTTC | CASSPVGNSGYTF
TRBJ2-1 | - | - | TRBV19 | TGTGCCAGCGATAACCGGGACAAGAGCTCCTACAATGAGCAGTTCTTC | CASDNRDKSSYNEQFF
TRBJ1-1 | TRBD1 | - | TRBV6-4 | TGTGCCAGCAGTGACTACCAGGGGGCTCGTGGCACTGAAGCTTTCTTT | CASSDYQGARGTEAFF
TRBJ1-5 | - | - | TRBV7-9 | TGTTCCAGCAGCTTAGTAGGGGCAGGGAAGGAGCCCCAGCATTTT | CSSSLVGAGKEPQHF
TRBJ2-7 | - | - | TRBV6-1 | TGTGCCAGCAGTGAAGCGGACTATGGGGCAGGGAAGAGCTACGAGCAGTACTTC | CASSEADYGAGKSYEQYF
TRBJ1-6 | - | - | TRBV5-1 | TGCGCCAGCAGCTTGGGCAGGGATAATTCACCCCTCCACTTT | CASSLGRDNSPLHF
TRBJ1-2 | - | few | TRBV2 | TGTGCCAGCAGTCCAGACAAACTTAACTATGGCTACACCTTC | CASSPDKLNYGYTF
TRBJ2-5 | TRBD1 | few | TRBV6-5 | TGTGCCAGCAGTTACAAACCGAGACAGGGGAGAGAGACCCAGTACTTC | CASSYKPRQGRETQYF
TRBJ1-1 | TRBD1 | - | TRBV10-3 | TGTGCCATCAGGGGGGACAGCAACACTGAAGCTTTCTTT | CAIRGDSNTEAFF
TRBJ2-4 | - | - | TRBV28 | TGTGCCAGCAGTTTTGATGGGGCAGGCATTCAGTACTTC | CASSFDGAGIQYF
TRBJ1-3 | TRBD1 | - | TRBV6-5 | TGTGCCAGCAGCCGACAGGGTCCTGGAAACACCATATATTTT | CASSRQGPGNTIYF
TRBJ2-3 | TRBD1 | few | TRBV18 | TGTGCCAGCTCAGGGACAGGGGGCACAGATACGCAGTATTTT | CASSGTGGTDTQYF
TRBJ1-1 | - | - | TRBV15 | TGTGCCACCAGCAGAGATCGGAACAGGGAAGCTTTCTTT | CATSRDRNREAFF
TRBJ2-1 | - | once | TRBV6-5 | TGTGCCAGCAGCCTGACTTACTACAATGAGCAGTTCTTC | CASSLTYYNEQFF
TRBJ2-1 | TRBD2 | - | TRBV5-4 | TGTGCCAGCAGCCCCGCCGGGACTACCTACAATGAGCAGTTCTTC | CASSPAGTTYNEQFF
TRBJ2-5 | - | once | TRBV13 | TGTGCCAGCAGCTTAGGCCTGCAGGCCCAAGAGACCCAGTACTTC | CASSLGLQAQETQYF
TRBJ2-7 | TRBD2 | few | TRBV11-2 | TGTGCCGGTAGTCGGGGGGGGACCTCCTACGAGCAGTACTTC | CAGSRGGTSYEQYF
TRBJ2-3 | - | - | TRBV12-5 | TGTGCTAGTGGTCATCTCCAGGCAGATACGCAGTATTTT | CASGHLQADTQYF
TRBJ2-1 | - | - | TRBV7-8 | TGTGCCAGCAGCCCCCAGGGCTACAATGAGCAGTTCTTC | CASSPQGYNEQFF
TRBJ2-5 | - | - | TRBV7-9 | TGTGCCAGCAGTAGAGGGCCCAGGGGCCAAGAGACCCAGTACTTC | CASSRGPRGQETQYF
TRBJ1-1 | TRBD1 | few | TRBV6-1 | TGTGCCAGCAGTGCAGCTAGGGGGCGTTGGAACACTGAAGCTTTCTTT | CASSAARGRWNTEAFF
TRBJ1-3 | - | - | TRBV5-8 | TGTGCCAGCAGCTTACATCCCGACAGGCGCTCTGGAAACACCATATATTTT | CASSLHPDRRSGNTIYF
TRBJ2-2 | - | - | TRBV6-5 | TGTGCCAGCAGTTTAGCGATCGGGGAGCTGTTTTTT | CASSLAIGELFF
TRBJ1-6 | - | - | TRBV19 | TGTGCCAGTAGCGCCCAGGAAGATTCACCCCTCCACTTT | CASSAQEDSPLHF
TRBJ2-2 | - | - | TRBV6-5 | TGTGCCAGCAGTCCACACAATTTGAACACCGGGGAGCTGTTTTTT | CASSPHNLNTGELFF